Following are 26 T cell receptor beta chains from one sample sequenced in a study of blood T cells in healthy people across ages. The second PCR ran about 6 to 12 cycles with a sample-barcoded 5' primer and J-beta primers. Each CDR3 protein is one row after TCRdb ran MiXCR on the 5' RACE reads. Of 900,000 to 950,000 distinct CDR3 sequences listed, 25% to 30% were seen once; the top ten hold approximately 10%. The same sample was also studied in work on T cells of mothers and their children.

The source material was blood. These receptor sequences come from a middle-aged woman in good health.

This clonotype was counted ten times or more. CDR3 bases: TGCAGTGCTAGAGTAGCAGGGGGTGGTTACGAGCAGTACTTC. This codes for CSARVAGGGYEQYF. This chain links TRBV20-1 with TRBJ2-7, with 7 bases aligning to TRBD1. The CDR3 consists of 14 residues. Unmatched junction bases numbered 7, after V lost 1 base and J lost 4 bases. Germline-derived CDR1 and CDR2 are DFQATT and SNEGSKA (reference sequence).

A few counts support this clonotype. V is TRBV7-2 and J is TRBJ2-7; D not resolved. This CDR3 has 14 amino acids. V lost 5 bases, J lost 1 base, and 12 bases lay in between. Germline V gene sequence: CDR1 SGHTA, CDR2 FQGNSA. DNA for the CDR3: TGTGCCAGCAGCACGGGCTCCACTTCCTACGAGCAGTACTTC. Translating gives CASSTGSTSYEQYF.

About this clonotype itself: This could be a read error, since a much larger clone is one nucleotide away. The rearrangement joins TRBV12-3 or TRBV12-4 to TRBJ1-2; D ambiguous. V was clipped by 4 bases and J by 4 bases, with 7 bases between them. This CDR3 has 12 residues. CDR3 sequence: CASSSQLYGYTF. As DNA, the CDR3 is TGTGCCAGCAGTTCCCAGCTCTATGGCTACACCTTC.

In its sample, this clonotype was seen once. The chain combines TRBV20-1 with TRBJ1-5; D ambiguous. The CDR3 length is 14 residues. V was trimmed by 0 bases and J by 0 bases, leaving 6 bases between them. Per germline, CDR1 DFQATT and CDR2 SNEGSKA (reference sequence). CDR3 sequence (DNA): TGCAGTGCTAGAGATACCTATAGCAATCAGCCCCAGCATTTT. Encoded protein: CSARDTYSNQPQHF.

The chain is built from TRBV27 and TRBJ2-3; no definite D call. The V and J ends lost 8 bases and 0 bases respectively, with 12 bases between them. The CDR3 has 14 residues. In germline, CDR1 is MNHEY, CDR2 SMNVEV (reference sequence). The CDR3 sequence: CASGLGSSTDTQYF. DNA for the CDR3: TGTGCCAGCGGCCTAGGATCTAGCACAGATACGCAGTATTTT.

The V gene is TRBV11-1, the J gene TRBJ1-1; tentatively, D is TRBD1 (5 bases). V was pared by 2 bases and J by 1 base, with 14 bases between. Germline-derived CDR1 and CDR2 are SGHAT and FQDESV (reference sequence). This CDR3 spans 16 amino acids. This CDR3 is CASSLRGSGGNTEAFF. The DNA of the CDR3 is TGTGCCAGCAGCTTAAGGGGCTCCGGGGGGAACACTGAAGCTTTCTTT.

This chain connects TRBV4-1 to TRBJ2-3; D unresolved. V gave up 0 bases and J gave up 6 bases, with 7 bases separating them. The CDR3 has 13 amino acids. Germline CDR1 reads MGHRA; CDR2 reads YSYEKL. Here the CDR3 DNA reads TGCGCCAGCAGCCAAGAAACGCAGGATACGCAGTATTTT. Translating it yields CASSQETQDTQYF.

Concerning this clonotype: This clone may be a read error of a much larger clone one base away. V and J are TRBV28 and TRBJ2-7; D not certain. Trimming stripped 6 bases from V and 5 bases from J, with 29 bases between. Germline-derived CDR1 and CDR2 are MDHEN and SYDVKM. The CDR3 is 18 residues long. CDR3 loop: CASSFELLTLGRSNEQYF. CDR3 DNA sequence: TGTGCCAGCAGCTTCGAGCTATTGACTTTGGGCAGGTCGAACGAGCAGTACTTC.

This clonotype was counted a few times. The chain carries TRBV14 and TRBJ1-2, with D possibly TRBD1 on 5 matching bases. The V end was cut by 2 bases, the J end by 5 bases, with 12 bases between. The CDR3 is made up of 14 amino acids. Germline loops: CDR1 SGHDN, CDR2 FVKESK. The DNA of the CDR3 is TGTGCCAGCAGCCAACACCTAGGGGTTTATGGCTACACCTTC. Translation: CASSQHLGVYGYTF.

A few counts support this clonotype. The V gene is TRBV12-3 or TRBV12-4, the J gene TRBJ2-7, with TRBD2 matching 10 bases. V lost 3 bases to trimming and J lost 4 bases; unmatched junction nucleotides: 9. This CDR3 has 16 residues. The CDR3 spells CASSFQAGGPVYEQYF. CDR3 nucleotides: TGTGCCAGCAGTTTTCAAGCGGGGGGGCCTGTATACGAGCAGTACTTC.

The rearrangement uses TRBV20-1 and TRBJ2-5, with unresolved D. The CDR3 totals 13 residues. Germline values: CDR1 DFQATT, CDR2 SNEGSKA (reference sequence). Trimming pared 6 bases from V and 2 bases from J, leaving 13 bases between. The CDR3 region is CSADQTSQETQYF. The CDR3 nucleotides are TGCAGTGCCGACCAGACAAGTCAAGAGACCCAGTACTTC.

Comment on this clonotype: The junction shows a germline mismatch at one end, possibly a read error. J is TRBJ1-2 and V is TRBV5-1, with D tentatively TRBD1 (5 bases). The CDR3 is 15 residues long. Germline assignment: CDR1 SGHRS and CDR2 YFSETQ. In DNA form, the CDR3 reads TGCACCAGCAGCTTGGAAGGGGAAAGGACTTATGGCTACACCTTC. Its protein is CTSSLEGERTYGYTF.

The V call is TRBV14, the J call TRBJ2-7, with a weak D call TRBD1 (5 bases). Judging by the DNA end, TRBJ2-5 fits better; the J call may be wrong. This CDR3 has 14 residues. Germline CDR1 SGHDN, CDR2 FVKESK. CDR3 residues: CASSLSRVKETQYF. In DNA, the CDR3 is TGTGCCAGCAGCCTAAGCAGGGTGAAGGAGACCCAGTACTTC.

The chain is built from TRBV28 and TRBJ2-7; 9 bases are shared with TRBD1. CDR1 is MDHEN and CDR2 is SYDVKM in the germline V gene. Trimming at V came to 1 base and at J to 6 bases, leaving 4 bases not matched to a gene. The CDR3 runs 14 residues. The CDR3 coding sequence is TGTGCCAGCAGTTTATTACAGGGGGCTCGCGAGCAGTACTTC. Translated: CASSLLQGAREQYF.

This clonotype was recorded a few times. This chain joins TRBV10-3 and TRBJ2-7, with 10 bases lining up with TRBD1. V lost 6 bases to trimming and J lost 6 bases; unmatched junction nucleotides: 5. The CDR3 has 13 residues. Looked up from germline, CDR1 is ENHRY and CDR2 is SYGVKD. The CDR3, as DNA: TGTGCCATCAGCGGGACAGGGGCCGGCGAGCAGTACTTC. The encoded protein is CAISGTGAGEQYF.

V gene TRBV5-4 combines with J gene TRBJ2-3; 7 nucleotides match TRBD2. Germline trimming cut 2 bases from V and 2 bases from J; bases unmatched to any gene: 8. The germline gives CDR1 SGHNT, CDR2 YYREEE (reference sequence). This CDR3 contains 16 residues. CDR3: CASSLSWLADTDTQYF. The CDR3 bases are TGTGCCAGCAGCTTATCTTGGCTAGCGGACACAGATACGCAGTATTTT.

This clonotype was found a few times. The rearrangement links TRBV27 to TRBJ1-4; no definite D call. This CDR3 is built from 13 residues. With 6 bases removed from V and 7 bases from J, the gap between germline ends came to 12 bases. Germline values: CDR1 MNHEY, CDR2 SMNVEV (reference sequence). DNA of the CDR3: TGTGCCAGCAGGGCAACGTCGATTGAAAAACTGTTTTTT. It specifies CASRATSIEKLFF.

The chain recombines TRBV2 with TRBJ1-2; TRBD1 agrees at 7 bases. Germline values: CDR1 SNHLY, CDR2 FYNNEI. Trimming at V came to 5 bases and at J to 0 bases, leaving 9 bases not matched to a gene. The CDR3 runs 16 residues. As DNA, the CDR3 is TGTGCCAGCAGTCCTACGACAGGGATGACTAACTATGGCTACACCTTC. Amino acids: CASSPTTGMTNYGYTF. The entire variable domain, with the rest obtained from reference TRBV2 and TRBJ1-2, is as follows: EPEVTQTPSHQVTQMGQEVILRCVPISNHLYFYWYRQILGQKVEFLVSFYNNEISEKSEIFDDQFSVERPDGSNFTLKIRSTKLEDSAMYFCASSPTTGMTNYGYTFGSGTRLTVV.

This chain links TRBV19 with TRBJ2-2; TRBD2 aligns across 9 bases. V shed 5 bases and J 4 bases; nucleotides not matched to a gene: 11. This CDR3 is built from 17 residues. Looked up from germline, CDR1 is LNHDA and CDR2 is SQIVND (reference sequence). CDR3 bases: TGTGCCAGTAGTCCCCTTCGCGGGGGGGCCACCACCGGGGAGCTGTTTTTT. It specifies CASSPLRGGATTGELFF.

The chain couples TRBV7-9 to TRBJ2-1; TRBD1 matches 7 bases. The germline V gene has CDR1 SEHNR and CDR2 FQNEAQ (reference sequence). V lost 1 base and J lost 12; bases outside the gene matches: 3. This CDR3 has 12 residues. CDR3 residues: CASSLEDRTQFF. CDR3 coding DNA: TGTGCCAGCAGCTTAGAGGACAGGACGCAGTTCTTC. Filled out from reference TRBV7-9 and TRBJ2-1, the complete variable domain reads DTGVSQNPRHKITKRGQNVTFRCDPISEHNRLYWYRQTLGQGPEFLTYFQNEAQLEKSRLLSDRFSAERPKGSFSTLEIQRTEQGDSAMYLCASSLEDRTQFFGPGTRLTVL.

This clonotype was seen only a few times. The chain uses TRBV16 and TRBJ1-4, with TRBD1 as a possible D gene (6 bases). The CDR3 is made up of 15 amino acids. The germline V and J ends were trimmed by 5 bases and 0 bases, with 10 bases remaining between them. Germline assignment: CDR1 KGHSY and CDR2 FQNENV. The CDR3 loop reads CASSTRQATNEKLFF. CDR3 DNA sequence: TGTGCCAGCAGCACACGACAGGCAACTAATGAAAAACTGTTTTTT.

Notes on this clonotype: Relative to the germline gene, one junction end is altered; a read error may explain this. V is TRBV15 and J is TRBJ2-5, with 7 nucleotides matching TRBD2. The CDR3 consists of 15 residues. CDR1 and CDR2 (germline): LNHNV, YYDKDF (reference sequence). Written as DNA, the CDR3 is TGTACCACCAGCAGAGAAAAACGGGGAGGGGAGACCCAGTACTTC. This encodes CTTSREKRGGETQYF.

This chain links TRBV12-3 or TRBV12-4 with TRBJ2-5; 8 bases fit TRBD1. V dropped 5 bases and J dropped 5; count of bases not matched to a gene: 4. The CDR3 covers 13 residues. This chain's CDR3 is CASSQGAGETQYF. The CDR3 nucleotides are TGTGCCAGCAGTCAGGGGGCTGGTGAGACCCAGTACTTC.

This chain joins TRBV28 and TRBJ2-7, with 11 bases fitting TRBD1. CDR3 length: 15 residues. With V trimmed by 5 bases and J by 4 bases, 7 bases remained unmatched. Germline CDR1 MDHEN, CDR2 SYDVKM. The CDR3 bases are TGTGCCAGCAGTATCGGGACAGGGGGGACTTACGAGCAGTACTTC. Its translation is CASSIGTGGTYEQYF.

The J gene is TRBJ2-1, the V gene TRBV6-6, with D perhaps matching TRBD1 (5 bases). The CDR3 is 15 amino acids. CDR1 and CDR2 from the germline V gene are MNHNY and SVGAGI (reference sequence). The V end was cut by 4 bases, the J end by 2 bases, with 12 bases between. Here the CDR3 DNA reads TGTGCCAGCAGTTTTCAGGGCCCTACCTACAATGAGCAGTTCTTC. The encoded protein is CASSFQGPTYNEQFF.

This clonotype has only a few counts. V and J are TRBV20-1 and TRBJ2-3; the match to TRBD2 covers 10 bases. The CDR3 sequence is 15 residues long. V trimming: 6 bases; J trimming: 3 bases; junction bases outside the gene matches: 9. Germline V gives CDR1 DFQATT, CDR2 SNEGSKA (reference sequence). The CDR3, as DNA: TGCAGTGCACACAGTACTAGCGGGGTGACAGATACGCAGTATTTT. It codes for CSAHSTSGVTDTQYF.